This passage covers 17 T cell receptor beta chains from one sample sequenced in a study of blood T cell repertoires in COVID-19. Assay: immunoSEQ multiplex PCR; the TCRdb copy retains only in-frame clones and omits some. The data show approximately 200,000 clones, 87% seen once. Material for sequencing was PBMCs or T cells enriched from blood (not recorded which). All receptors come from a man between 18 and 35 years old with acute COVID-19.

The rearrangement uses TRBV7-6 and TRBJ1-1; no firm D call. Trimming stripped 3 bases from V and 1 base from J, with 3 bases between. Germline CDR1 is SGHVS and CDR2 is FNYEAQ. This CDR3 comprises 12 residues. The CDR3 region has the DNA TGTGCCAGCAGCTTCTCGAACACTGAAGCTTTCTTT. The encoded protein is CASSFSNTEAFF.

The chain recombines TRBV28 with TRBJ1-3, with 7 bases lining up with TRBD1. Germline loops: CDR1 MDHEN, CDR2 SYDVKM. CDR3 size: 16 residues. The V segment lost 5 bases and the J segment 4 bases; nucleotides outside the gene matches: 11. The CDR3 loop reads CASSVLTGDRGNTIYF. The CDR3 DNA reads TGTGCCAGCAGTGTCTTAACAGGGGACCGAGGAAACACCATATATTTT.

The CDR3 spells CATSGSGGYEQYF. For the CDR3, the DNA is TGTGCCACCAGTGGTTCAGGGGGGTACGAGCAGTACTTC. V is TRBV24-1 and J is TRBJ2-7; maybe TRBD1 (7 bases). There are 13 residues in the CDR3. Germline assignment: CDR1 KGHDR and CDR2 SFDVKD. V lost 5 bases, J lost 4 bases, and 11 bases lay in between.

V gene TRBV5-1 combines with J gene TRBJ1-2; the D gene is possibly TRBD1 (6 bases). Trimming cost V 5 bases and J 2 bases, with 10 bases left between them. The CDR3 extends over 13 amino acids. From germline, CDR1 is SGHRS and CDR2 YFSETQ. The CDR3 reads CASSSTGNYGYTF. The CDR3 nucleotides read TGCGCCAGCAGTTCCACAGGGAACTATGGCTACACCTTC.

V and J are TRBV21-1 and TRBJ2-1; the table's D call TRBD1 went unverified against the DNA. TRBV21-1 is a recognized pseudogene. This CDR3 has 15 residues. This chain's CDR3 is CASSKEQGTDNEQFF. CDR3 nucleotides: TGTGCCAGCAGCAAAGAACAAGGGACAGACAATGAGCAGTTCTTC.

This chain uses TRBV4-1 with TRBJ2-3; the D gene is possibly TRBD1 (5 bases). The V gene's germline CDR1 is MGHRA and CDR2 YSYEKL. V was cut by 1 base and J by 2 bases, with 16 bases left in between. CDR3 length: 17 residues. CDR3 in DNA: TGCGCCAGCAGCCAAGGGCCCCCAGGACAATACACAGATACGCAGTATTTT. Translated, it gives CASSQGPPGQYTDTQYF.

This clone appeared a few times. V usage is TRBV30 and J usage is TRBJ2-7, with a possible D match to TRBD2 (5 bases). Trimming stripped 2 bases from V and 0 bases from J, with 11 bases between. Germline loops: CDR1 GTSNPN, CDR2 SVGIG (reference sequence). CDR3 length: 14 amino acids. Here the CDR3 reads CAWSLERTSYEQYF. CDR3 DNA: TGTGCCTGGAGTCTCGAGCGGACCTCCTACGAGCAGTACTTC.

The J gene is TRBJ2-7, the V gene TRBV7-2, with 10 bases that match TRBD1. The germline V gene encodes CDR1 SGHTA and CDR2 FQGNSA. The CDR3 extends over 14 amino acids. Unmatched junction bases numbered 5, after V lost 5 bases and J lost 4 bases. CDR3 sequence: CASSPRTGGYEQYF. CDR3 in DNA: TGTGCCAGCAGCCCCCGGACAGGGGGTTACGAGCAGTACTTC.

The J gene is TRBJ2-1, the V gene TRBV27; no firm D call. With 5 bases removed from V and 2 bases from J, the gap between germline ends came to 10 bases. The CDR3 has 14 amino acids. CDR1 and CDR2 from the germline V gene are MNHEY and SMNVEV (reference sequence). CDR3 amino acids: CASSGGPTYNEQFF. In DNA, the CDR3 is TGTGCCAGCAGTGGCGGTCCCACCTACAATGAGCAGTTCTTC.

The chain couples TRBV5-1 to TRBJ1-1; TRBD1 aligns across 9 bases. This CDR3 is built from 13 residues. The J segment lost 11 bases and the V segment lost 4 bases, leaving 9 bases of the junction unmatched. The germline V gene encodes CDR1 SGHRS and CDR2 YFSETQ. This CDR3 reads CASSRTGASEAFF. In DNA, the CDR3 is TGCGCCAGCAGCCGGACAGGGGCTAGTGAGGCTTTCTTT.

This clone was detected only a few times. The genes are TRBV28 and TRBJ2-5, with 10 bases aligning to TRBD2. The germline CDR1 and CDR2 sequences are MDHEN and SYDVKM. The CDR3 contains 16 residues. V lost 4 bases and J lost 6; bases outside the gene matches: 11. The CDR3 sequence is CASSSGLTSGSQTQYF. CDR3 nucleotide sequence: TGTGCCAGCAGTTCGGGCTTGACTAGCGGGTCTCAGACCCAGTACTTC. Looking up the rest from reference TRBV28 and TRBJ2-5 gives the full variable domain: DVKVTQSSRYLVKRTGEKVFLECVQDMDHENMFWYRQDPGLGLRLIYFSYDVKMKEKGDIPEGYSVSREKKERFSLILESASTNQTSMYLCASSSGLTSGSQTQYFGPGTRLLVL.

The chain carries TRBV11-3 and TRBJ2-1, with 9 bases fitting TRBD2. The CDR3 loop spans 17 amino acids. Germline CDR1 and CDR2: SGHNT and YENEEA. V lost 5 bases to trimming and J lost 3 bases; unmatched junction nucleotides: 11. Written as DNA, the CDR3 is TGTGCCAGCAGCCTCGGGGGAAGGACTAGCGTCTACAATGAGCAGTTCTTC. The encoded protein is CASSLGGRTSVYNEQFF.

The chain is built from TRBV7-2 and TRBJ2-7, with TRBD2 matching over 13 bases. Losses at the gene ends were 2 bases for V and 2 bases for J; bases not matched to a gene: 6. The V gene's germline CDR1 is SGHTA and CDR2 FQGNSA. There are 17 residues in the CDR3. The CDR3 DNA follows: TGTGCCAGCAGCTTAAGCGGGACTAGCGGGAATACCTACGAGCAGTACTTC. It yields the protein CASSLSGTSGNTYEQYF.

This clone showed up just once. This sequence joins TRBV19 and TRBJ1-5; TRBD1 matches 7 bases. Germline CDR1 and CDR2: LNHDA and SQIVND (reference sequence). CDR3 size: 14 residues. V was clipped by 8 bases and J by 0 bases; unmatched bases: 4. The CDR3 loop is CASSTGFSNQPQHF. CDR3 in DNA: TGTGCCAGTTCGACAGGGTTTAGCAATCAGCCCCAGCATTTT. Full variable domain (missing parts from reference TRBV19 and TRBJ1-5): DGGITQSPKYLFRKEGQNVTLSCEQNLNHDAMYWYRQDPGQGLRLIYYSQIVNDFQKGDIAEGYSVSREKKESFPLTVTSAQKNPTAFYLCASSTGFSNQPQHFGDGTRLSIL.

The chain carries TRBV19 and TRBJ2-7; TRBD1 is a possible D gene (6 bases). V was shortened by 1 base and J by 3 bases, with 19 bases between the two germline ends. Looked up from germline, CDR1 is LNHDA and CDR2 is SQIVND (reference sequence). The CDR3 loop spans 17 amino acids. CDR3 DNA sequence: TGTGCCAGTAGTATAGGCTGGGGGCAGCCCGAGGTCTACGAGCAGTACTTC. Its protein is CASSIGWGQPEVYEQYF.

This clone has more than one count but fewer than ten. J is TRBJ2-1 and V is TRBV11-2; 7 bases agree with TRBD2. Germline assignment: CDR1 SGHAT and CDR2 FQNNGV. The CDR3 loop spans 15 amino acids. V shed 5 bases and J 8 bases; nucleotides not matched to a gene: 12. This chain's CDR3 is CASSPRTRIFDEQFF. CDR3 DNA sequence: TGTGCCAGCAGCCCGCGGACTAGAATTTTTGATGAGCAGTTCTTC. The entire variable domain, with the rest obtained from reference TRBV11-2 and TRBJ2-1, is as follows: EAGVAQSPRYKIIEKRQSVAFWCNPISGHATLYWYQQILGQGPKLLIQFQNNGVVDDSQLPKDRFSAERLKGVDSTLKIQPAKLEDSAVYLCASSPRTRIFDEQFFGPGTRLTVL.

The chain carries TRBV14 and TRBJ2-5; TRBD2 matches at 10 bases. CDR3 length: 15 amino acids. Germline-derived CDR1 and CDR2 are SGHDN and FVKESK. J gave up 3 bases and V 3 bases, and 4 bases lay outside the gene matches. CDR3 bases: TGTGCCAGCAGCCAGGTAGCGGGAGGAGAAGAGACCCAGTACTTC. Encoded protein: CASSQVAGGEETQYF. Using reference TRBV14 and TRBJ2-5 for the parts outside the CDR3, the full variable domain is EAGVTQFPSHSVIEKGQTVTLRCDPISGHDNLYWYRRVMGKEIKFLLHFVKESKQDESGMPNNRFLAERTGGTYSTLKVQPAELEDSGVYFCASSQVAGGEETQYFGPGTRLLVL.